What follows are 21 T cell receptor beta chains derived from one specimen sequenced in a study of blood T cells in healthy people across ages. The second PCR ran roughly 6 to 12 cycles with a sample-barcoded 5' primer and J-beta primers. TCRdb re-analysed the 5' RACE reads in MiXCR, keeping a single row per CDR3 protein. The sample has fewer than 2,000,000 distinct CDR3 sequences; 30% to 35% are singletons. The sample was blood. Receptors were obtained from a woman in her twenties or thirties in good health.

The chain couples TRBV5-6 to TRBJ1-1; D remains unclear. V lost 4 bases and J lost 2, with 12 bases in between. Germline V gene lookup returns CDR1 SGHDT and CDR2 YYEEEE. The CDR3 sequence is 14 residues long. As DNA, the CDR3 is TGTGCCAGCAGCCCGGTAGACCAAAACACTGAAGCTTTCTTT. This translates into CASSPVDQNTEAFF.

This clonotype has a handful of counts. The CDR3 nucleotides are TGCGCCAGCAGCCCCGGCGGGGGGGCCAGGGAGACCCAGTACTTC. Its protein is CASSPGGGARETQYF. This chain uses TRBV4-1 with TRBJ2-5; 9 bases match TRBD2. V shed 4 bases, J shed 5 bases, and the junction held 8 bases outside the gene matches. This CDR3 is built from 15 residues. CDR1 and CDR2 from the germline V gene are MGHRA and YSYEKL.

The CDR3 DNA is TGTGCCAGCAGCGTAGCGGGGGCAGGGGGCAATGAGCAGTTCTTC. This codes for CASSVAGAGGNEQFF. This sequence joins TRBV9 and TRBJ2-1; maybe TRBD1 (7 bases). Germline lookup yields CDR1 SGDLS and CDR2 YYNGEE. The V end lost 0 bases, the J end lost 6 bases, and 13 bases lay between the germline ends. The CDR3 totals 15 residues. The full variable domain, in which reference TRBV9 and TRBJ2-1 provide the parts outside the CDR3, is DSGVTQTPKHLITATGQRVTLRCSPRSGDLSVYWYQQSLDQGLQFLIQYYNGEERAKGNILERFSAQQFPDLHSELNLSSLELGDSALYFCASSVAGAGGNEQFFGPGTRLTVL.

The V gene is TRBV5-1, the J gene TRBJ1-6; 7 bases are a match to TRBD1. The germline V gene has CDR1 SGHRS and CDR2 YFSETQ. Germline trimming cut 4 bases from V and 0 bases from J; bases unmatched to any gene: 22. The CDR3 runs to 22 residues. CDR3 sequence (DNA): TGCGCCAGCAGCCCCGGTCTGGGGGGGGCTGGGGGACAGAGCTCCTATAATTCACCCCTCCACTTT. Amino acids: CASSPGLGGAGGQSSYNSPLHF.

The V call is TRBV20-1, the J call TRBJ2-1; TRBD2 aligns across 7 bases. Trimming at V came to 6 bases and at J to 0 bases, leaving 8 bases not matched to a gene. This CDR3 contains 15 residues. Germline V gene lookup returns CDR1 DFQATT and CDR2 SNEGSKA (reference sequence). The CDR3 sequence is CSAPSGGSSYNEQFF. DNA for the CDR3: TGCAGTGCCCCCTCGGGGGGAAGCTCCTACAATGAGCAGTTCTTC.

The rearrangement links TRBV27 to TRBJ1-1; D is possibly TRBD1 (5 bases). Trimming left V 2 bases short and J 12 bases short, with 16 bases between. This CDR3 has 13 residues. CDR1 and CDR2 (germline): MNHEY, SMNVEV (reference sequence). This chain's CDR3 is CASSLRDAPVTFF. The CDR3 region has the DNA TGTGCCAGCAGTTTAAGGGACGCCCCAGTTACTTTCTTT.

In its sample, this clonotype was seen a few times. The J gene is TRBJ1-2, the V gene TRBV7-9; TRBD1 matches at 7 bases. Trimming cost V 4 bases and J 8 bases; bases outside gene matches: 10. The CDR3 consists of 14 residues. Germline loops: CDR1 SEHNR, CDR2 FQNEAQ (reference sequence). The CDR3: CASSSSRGKEGYTF. The CDR3, as DNA: TGTGCCAGCAGCTCTTCCAGGGGGAAGGAGGGCTACACCTTC. The whole variable domain, remainder taken from reference TRBV7-9 and TRBJ1-2, is DTGVSQNPRHKITKRGQNVTFRCDPISEHNRLYWYRQTLGQGPEFLTYFQNEAQLEKSRLLSDRFSAERPKGSFSTLEIQRTEQGDSAMYLCASSSSRGKEGYTFGSGTRLTVV.

This chain joins TRBV27 and TRBJ1-1, with D unclear. The CDR3 has 14 amino acids. Germline V gene data show CDR1 as MNHEY and CDR2 as SMNVEV (reference sequence). V gave up 2 bases and J gave up 0 bases, with 7 bases separating them. The CDR3, as DNA: TGTGCCAGCAGTTTACACAGACTGAACACTGAAGCTTTCTTT. Amino acids: CASSLHRLNTEAFF.

There are a few counts of this clonotype. V and J are TRBV20-1 and TRBJ1-2; D is undetermined. The ends were cut back, 0 bases at V and 0 bases at J, with 11 bases in the middle. The CDR3 length is 15 residues. Germline V gives CDR1 DFQATT, CDR2 SNEGSKA (reference sequence). The CDR3 nucleotides are TGCAGTGCTAGAGATATACGGGGAGCTAACTATGGCTACACCTTC. Translation gives CSARDIRGANYGYTF.

This clonotype was seen only a few times. V usage is TRBV29-1 and J usage is TRBJ1-2; the D is unclear. Trimming stripped 3 bases from V and 3 bases from J, with 5 bases between. This CDR3 is built from 11 residues. Germline CDR1 reads SQVTM; CDR2 reads ANQGSEA. In DNA, the CDR3 is TGCAGCGTTGATACTGACTATGGCTACACCTTC. Residues: CSVDTDYGYTF.

The chain links TRBV5-1 to TRBJ1-1; maybe TRBD1 (5 bases). CDR1 is SGHRS, CDR2 YFSETQ, per germline. Trimming took off 4 bases at V and 3 bases at J, with 13 bases between the two ends. The CDR3 sequence is 14 residues long. The DNA of the CDR3 is TGCGCCAGCAGCGTCCAGGGTGGTTACACTGAAGCTTTCTTT. Its translation is CASSVQGGYTEAFF. Filled out from reference TRBV5-1 and TRBJ1-1, the complete variable domain reads KAGVTQTPRYLIKTRGQQVTLSCSPISGHRSVSWYQQTPGQGLQFLFEYFSETQRNKGNFPGRFSGRQFSNSRSEMNVSTLELGDSALYLCASSVQGGYTEAFFGQGTRLTVV.

This clonotype was detected only a few times. The rearrangement uses TRBV10-3 and TRBJ2-3; possibly TRBD2 for D (5 bases). Germline V lookup: CDR1 ENHRY, CDR2 SYGVKD. This CDR3 has 15 residues. V was trimmed by 3 bases and J by 0 bases, leaving 10 bases between them. CDR3 in DNA: TGTGCCATCAGTGACGGCGGGTCTAGCACAGATACGCAGTATTTT. It codes for CAISDGGSSTDTQYF.

Comments on this clonotype: One junction end does not reproduce the germline sequence, and a read error may be involved. The V gene is TRBV3-1, the J gene TRBJ2-3; maybe TRBD2 (5 bases). CDR1 and CDR2 from the germline V gene are LGHDT and YNNKEL (reference sequence). The CDR3 covers 14 residues. CDR3 in amino acids: CASSGNKYTDTQYF. For the CDR3, the DNA is TGCGCCAGCAGCGGAAACAAATACACAGATACGCAGTATTTT.

This clonotype was seen just once. CDR3 sequence reads: CASSNRPNSNTEAFF. CDR3 nucleotides: TGTGCCAGCAGCAATAGACCGAATTCCAACACTGAAGCTTTCTTT. The chain links TRBV21-1 to TRBJ1-1. TRBV21-1 is annotated as a pseudogene. CDR3 size: 15 residues.

Note on this clonotype: One end of the junction varies from germline; a read error may be responsible. This sequence joins TRBV5-4 and TRBJ2-7, with 7 positions matching TRBD1. The CDR3 totals 14 residues. The V gene's germline CDR1 is SGHNT and CDR2 YYREEE (reference sequence). The CDR3 here is CTSKFDRDSYEQYF. CDR3 nucleotides: TGTACCAGCAAATTCGACAGGGACAGCTACGAGCAGTACTTC.

The V and J genes are TRBV5-1 and TRBJ1-6; the match to TRBD1 covers 7 bases. The CDR3 is made up of 20 amino acids. Germline V lookup: CDR1 SGHRS, CDR2 YFSETQ. V lost 4 bases, J lost 0 bases, and 16 bases stayed unmatched. In DNA, the CDR3 is TGCGCCAGCAGCCATGATCAGAGACAGGGTAGACTCTCCTATAATTCACCCCTCCACTTT. It is translated as CASSHDQRQGRLSYNSPLHF. Together with reference TRBV5-1 and TRBJ1-6, the CDR3 gives the full variable domain: KAGVTQTPRYLIKTRGQQVTLSCSPISGHRSVSWYQQTPGQGLQFLFEYFSETQRNKGNFPGRFSGRQFSNSRSEMNVSTLELGDSALYLCASSHDQRQGRLSYNSPLHFGNGTRLTVT.

The rearrangement joins TRBV2 to TRBJ2-2; D ambiguous. Germline values: CDR1 SNHLY, CDR2 FYNNEI. Between the trimmed V and J ends, which lost 3 bases and 5 bases, there was a span of 13 bases. The CDR3 has 15 residues. This CDR3 reads CASSDERVQTGELFF. CDR3 sequence (DNA): TGTGCCAGCAGTGACGAAAGGGTTCAAACCGGGGAGCTGTTTTTT.

This clonotype was counted between two and nine times. V and J are TRBV9 and TRBJ2-7; TRBD1 agrees at 7 bases. The CDR3 has 14 residues. The germline V gene has CDR1 SGDLS and CDR2 YYNGEE. The V gene end was trimmed by 3 bases and the J gene end by 4 bases; junction bases not matched to a gene: 7. CDR3: CASSETDRAYEQYF. CDR3 coding DNA: TGTGCCAGCAGCGAGACCGACAGGGCTTACGAGCAGTACTTC.

Many counts were recorded for this clonotype. This chain joins TRBV20-1 and TRBJ2-7; D is ambiguous. The germline V gene has CDR1 DFQATT and CDR2 SNEGSKA (reference sequence). The V end lost 2 bases, the J end lost 1 base, and 15 bases lay between the germline ends. The CDR3 totals 15 residues. In nucleotides, the CDR3 is TGCAGTGCTAGAAGCGTGGGGTACGCATCCTACGAGCAGTACTTC. Its translation is CSARSVGYASYEQYF.

The chain joins TRBV12-3 or TRBV12-4 to TRBJ2-3; 8 bases fit TRBD2. The CDR3 has 15 residues. J gave up 4 bases and V 8 bases, and 11 bases lay outside the gene matches. The CDR3 DNA is TGTGCCAGCTGTACCGGGACTAGTAGCGCAGATACGCAGTATTTT. Encoded protein: CASCTGTSSADTQYF.

Details on this clonotype: At one end the junction does not follow the germline gene, possibly because of a read error. In nucleotides, the CDR3 is TGTGCCAGCAGAGCTGAGGGGGACGTCTCTAGAAACACCATATATTTT. Its translation is CASRAEGDVSRNTIYF. This chain joins TRBV7-9 and TRBJ1-3; D might be TRBD1 (6 bases). This CDR3 region has 16 residues. Per the germline V gene, CDR1 is SEHNR and CDR2 is FQNEAQ (reference sequence).